The TCR beta chain under discussion was sequenced for a study of radiation and T cells in renal cell carcinoma. Study-level findings and limits: From baseline, blood top tumor clonotypes peaked at 2 weeks post-radiation.

Time point reported: blood 2 weeks post-SBRT. Noted treatment: 15 Gy SBRT to primary tumor, nephrectomy 4 weeks later. Blood was sampled at baseline, 2 weeks and 4 weeks after SBRT. Notes on this clone: Its specificity is not known.

Profiled with immunoSEQ multiplex PCR; TCRdb holds only in-frame clones, not every one. The sample contains about 150,000 clones, roughly 90% of which appear only once. The germline gives CDR1 SGHTA, CDR2 FQGTGA. This CDR3 has 13 amino acids. Between the trimmed V and J ends, which lost 5 bases and 4 bases, there was a span of 9 bases. The clonotype comes from a woman in her 50s with renal cell carcinoma. This rearrangement joins TRBV7-3 to TRBJ2-1, with D perhaps TRBD1 (5 bases). The source material was blood, sampled from a patient whose treatment included radiotherapy and nephrectomy. CDR3 in DNA: TGTGCCAGCAGCCCAGACAGATACAATGAGCAGTTCTTC. Protein product: CASSPDRYNEQFF.